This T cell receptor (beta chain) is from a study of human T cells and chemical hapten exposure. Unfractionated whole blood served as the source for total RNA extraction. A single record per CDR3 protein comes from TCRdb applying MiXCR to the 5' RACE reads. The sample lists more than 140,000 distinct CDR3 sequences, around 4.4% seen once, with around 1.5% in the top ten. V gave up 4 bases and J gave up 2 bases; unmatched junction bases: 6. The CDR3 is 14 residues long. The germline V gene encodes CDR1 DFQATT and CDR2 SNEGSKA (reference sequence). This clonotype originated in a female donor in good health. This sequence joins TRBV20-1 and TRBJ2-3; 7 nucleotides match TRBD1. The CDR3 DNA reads TGCAGTGCTACGAGGACAGGACCCACAGATACGCAGTATTTT. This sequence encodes CSATRTGPTDTQYF.